The 22 T cell receptor beta chains listed next were all sequenced from one sample in a study of T-cell reconstitution after alpha-beta-depleted transplantation in children. TCRbeta library construction was performed incorporating unique molecular identifiers. TCRdb re-called the PCR reads through MiXCR, storing one row per CDR3 protein. The sample has about 980,000 distinct CDR3 sequences, less than 30% seen once. The sequences come from PBMCs, mostly from graft donor cells, collected 360 days after TCRalphabeta/CD19-depleted stem cell transplant. The receptors were sampled from a boy in the first two years of life who had a stem cell transplant for SCID, so the T cells may come from the graft donor.

The chain is built from TRBV18 and TRBJ2-1; D is undetermined. Germline lookup yields CDR1 KGHSH and CDR2 LQKENI. Trimming took off 4 bases at V and 7 bases at J, with 14 bases between the two ends. This CDR3 has 14 amino acids. The CDR3 spells CASSLVAPQNEQFF. CDR3 DNA sequence: TGTGCCAGCTCACTGGTGGCTCCCCAAAATGAGCAGTTCTTC. Filled out from reference TRBV18 and TRBJ2-1, the complete variable domain reads NAGVMQNPRHLVRRRGQEARLRCSPMKGHSHVYWYRQLPEEGLKFMVYLQKENIIDESGMPKERFSAEFPKEGPSILRIQQVVRGDSAAYFCASSLVAPQNEQFFGPGTRLTVL.

The chain carries TRBV6-1 and TRBJ2-1; D gene ambiguous. CDR1 MNHNS and CDR2 SASEGT come from the germline V gene. There are 13 residues in the CDR3. The V gene lost 6 bases and the J gene lost 4 bases, with 10 bases spanning the gap. CDR3 in amino acids: CASSNMVYNEQFF. The CDR3 nucleotides are TGTGCCAGCAGCAACATGGTATACAATGAGCAGTTCTTC.

The chain couples TRBV5-5 to TRBJ2-1; maybe TRBD2 (7 bases). V was shortened by 5 bases and J by 8 bases, with 26 bases between the two germline ends. The CDR3 consists of 17 residues. Per germline, CDR1 SGHKS and CDR2 YYEKEE (reference sequence). The CDR3 is CASSKARGGLGAHEQFF. CDR3 coding DNA: TGTGCCAGCAGTAAAGCACGCGGGGGCCTGGGTGCCCATGAGCAGTTCTTC.

The rearrangement uses TRBV15 and TRBJ1-4, with D perhaps matching TRBD1 (5 bases). Per the germline V gene, CDR1 is LNHNV and CDR2 is YYDKDF (reference sequence). V lost 3 bases and J lost 8, with 16 bases in between. The CDR3 sequence is 15 residues long. The DNA of the CDR3 is TGTGCCACCAGCAGTGATTGGGGGATTCCGGAAAAACTGTTTTTT. This codes for CATSSDWGIPEKLFF.

This CDR3 reads CSAGEAAVANTQYF. The CDR3, as DNA: TGCAGTGCCGGGGAAGCCGCGGTAGCGAATACGCAGTATTTT. The chain employs TRBV20-1 and TRBJ2-3, with D possibly matching TRBD2 (5 bases). Germline V CDR1 and CDR2: DFQATT, SNEGSKA (reference sequence). This CDR3 contains 14 residues. The germline V and J ends were trimmed by 6 bases and 7 bases, with 20 bases remaining between them.

In this sample, this clonotype turned up a few times. This sequence joins TRBV19 and TRBJ2-1; D is uncertain. CDR3 size: 14 residues. V lost 4 bases and J 0 bases, leaving 7 bases between the germline ends. Per the germline V gene, CDR1 is LNHDA and CDR2 is SQIVND (reference sequence). CDR3 sequence: CASSSGVSYNEQFF. CDR3 DNA: TGTGCCAGTAGTAGCGGTGTCTCCTACAATGAGCAGTTCTTC.

The chain uses TRBV5-1 and TRBJ2-7; D perhaps matches TRBD1 (5 bases). Germline CDR1 is SGHRS and CDR2 is YFSETQ. Trimming removed 0 bases at V and 4 bases at J, with 11 bases between. The CDR3 runs 14 residues. CDR3 bases: TGCGCCAGCAGCTTGGTCGCAGACAGATACGAGCAGTACTTC. Encoded protein: CASSLVADRYEQYF.

This chain uses TRBV29-1 with TRBJ1-5; tentative D call: TRBD1 (5 bases). The CDR3 length is 13 residues. Germline-derived CDR1 and CDR2 are SQVTM and ANQGSEA. With 4 bases removed from V and 1 base from J, the gap between germline ends came to 8 bases. CDR3 sequence: CSVGWGSNQPQHF. Written as DNA, the CDR3 is TGCAGCGTTGGGTGGGGCAGCAATCAGCCCCAGCATTTT.

This clonotype was seen at least ten times. V usage is TRBV19 and J usage is TRBJ2-7, with D possibly being TRBD1 (6 bases). The V gene's germline CDR1 is LNHDA and CDR2 SQIVND (reference sequence). The V gene lost 8 bases and the J gene lost 1 base, with 15 bases spanning the gap. The CDR3 extends over 14 amino acids. In DNA form, the CDR3 reads TGTGCCAGTGGGGGCCTGGGACAATCCTACGAGCAGTACTTC. Its protein is CASGGLGQSYEQYF. Variable domain in full (rest from reference TRBV19 and TRBJ2-7): DGGITQSPKYLFRKEGQNVTLSCEQNLNHDAMYWYRQDPGQGLRLIYYSQIVNDFQKGDIAEGYSVSREKKESFPLTVTSAQKNPTAFYLCASGGLGQSYEQYFGPGTRLTVT.

The rearrangement links TRBV29-1 to TRBJ2-3; 7 bases line up with TRBD2. Germline assignment: CDR1 SQVTM and CDR2 ANQGSEA. The V and J ends lost 4 bases and 0 bases, in that order; junction bases with no gene match: 4. The CDR3 runs 14 residues. The CDR3 nucleotides are TGCAGCGTTGCGGGACTATCGAGCACAGATACGCAGTATTTT. It encodes CSVAGLSSTDTQYF.

The chain uses TRBV29-1 and TRBJ2-7; TRBD1 might be the D (5 bases). The V end lost 0 bases, the J end lost 0 bases, and 6 bases lay between the germline ends. This CDR3 has 13 amino acids. Germline values: CDR1 SQVTM, CDR2 ANQGSEA. The CDR3, as DNA: TGCAGCGTTGAAGACAGGGACTCCTACGAGCAGTACTTC. This gives the protein CSVEDRDSYEQYF.

J is TRBJ2-1 and V is TRBV7-8, with TRBD1 matching over 7 bases. From germline, CDR1 is SGHVS and CDR2 FQNEAQ. This CDR3 has 15 residues. Unmatched junction bases numbered 3, after V lost 4 bases and J lost 0 bases. The CDR3 region has the DNA TGTGCCAGCAGCTCCCGGACAGGCTCCTACAATGAGCAGTTCTTC. Translated: CASSSRTGSYNEQFF.

This clonotype was detected ten times or more. The V call is TRBV4-3, the J call TRBJ1-5; D ambiguous. Germline loops: CDR1 LGHNA, CDR2 YSLEER. The CDR3 extends over 14 amino acids. Between the trimmed V and J ends, which lost 4 bases and 1 base, there was a span of 8 bases. CDR3 bases: TGCGCCAGCAGCCGGCTAGGGAGCAATCAGCCCCAGCATTTT. This sequence encodes CASSRLGSNQPQHF.

The genes are TRBV20-1 and TRBJ2-3; 12 bases match TRBD2. From germline, CDR1 is DFQATT and CDR2 SNEGSKA (reference sequence). This CDR3 spans 16 amino acids. Losses at the gene ends were 6 bases for V and 2 bases for J; bases not matched to a gene: 9. The CDR3 bases are TGCAGTGCCCTGAAACTAGCGGGGGGACTCACAGATACGCAGTATTTT. Protein: CSALKLAGGLTDTQYF.

This clonotype was detected a few times. CDR3 amino acids: CASRHRESNNEQFF. CDR3 nucleotides: TGCGCCAGCAGACACAGGGAAAGTAACAATGAGCAGTTCTTC. This chain connects TRBV5-1 to TRBJ2-1, with a weak D call TRBD1 (6 bases). The V end lost 5 bases, the J end lost 5 bases, and 14 bases lay between the germline ends. The CDR3 totals 14 residues. From germline, CDR1 is SGHRS and CDR2 YFSETQ.

This clonotype has more than one count but fewer than ten. The CDR3 DNA follows: TGTGCCAGCAGTTTGCCCGATACCTACGAGCAGTACTTC. As protein: CASSLPDTYEQYF. This chain joins TRBV12-3 or TRBV12-4 and TRBJ2-7; no definite D call. CDR3 size: 13 residues. Trimming took off 3 bases at V and 2 bases at J, with 8 bases between the two ends.

The chain links TRBV5-1 to TRBJ2-7; TRBD1 agrees at 7 bases. Germline V gene sequence: CDR1 SGHRS, CDR2 YFSETQ. V dropped 3 bases and J dropped 9; count of bases not matched to a gene: 15. The CDR3 is made up of 15 amino acids. Here the CDR3 reads CASSSLRDSLRWQYF. For the CDR3, the DNA is TGCGCCAGCAGCTCACTCCGGGACAGCCTACGATGGCAGTACTTC.

The J gene is TRBJ2-2, the V gene TRBV20-1, with D possibly called TRBD1 or TRBD2 (6 bases each). V was pared by 3 bases and J by 2 bases, with 16 bases between. Germline CDR1 is DFQATT and CDR2 is SNEGSKA (reference sequence). The CDR3 runs 16 residues. CDR3: CSASRGLDTNTGELFF. CDR3 bases: TGCAGTGCTAGCCGGGGGCTAGATACAAACACCGGGGAGCTGTTTTTT.

This clonotype was detected a few times. This chain uses TRBV27 with TRBJ2-7; no clear D. The CDR3 length is 13 residues. The V and J ends lost 5 bases and 4 bases respectively, with 12 bases between them. Per the germline V gene, CDR1 is MNHEY and CDR2 is SMNVEV (reference sequence). CDR3 sequence: CASSMTPLYEQYF. The CDR3 DNA follows: TGTGCCAGCAGTATGACGCCCTTGTACGAGCAGTACTTC.

The sample holds a few counts of this clonotype. This chain uses TRBV4-3 with TRBJ2-2; D is unresolved. V was cut by 0 bases and J by 5 bases, with 13 bases left in between. CDR1 and CDR2 from the germline V gene are LGHNA and YSLEER. This CDR3 has 16 residues. The CDR3 protein is CASSQEAVVETGELFF. CDR3 coding DNA: TGCGCCAGCAGCCAAGAGGCCGTCGTTGAGACCGGGGAGCTGTTTTTT.

V usage is TRBV5-5 and J usage is TRBJ2-7; 7 nucleotides align to TRBD2. This CDR3 spans 16 amino acids. Germline CDR1 and CDR2: SGHKS and YYEKEE (reference sequence). V dropped 7 bases and J dropped 4; count of bases not matched to a gene: 17. The CDR3 nucleotides are TGTGCCAGCGCCAAAGATGGTGGGAGGGGTTCTTACGAGCAGTACTTC. This encodes CASAKDGGRGSYEQYF.

This chain links TRBV19 with TRBJ2-5, with D perhaps TRBD1 (5 bases). Trimming cost V 7 bases and J 2 bases, with 14 bases left between them. CDR1 is LNHDA, CDR2 SQIVND, per germline (reference sequence). CDR3 size: 14 residues. The CDR3 sequence is CASKQTVGQETQYF. CDR3 DNA sequence: TGTGCCAGTAAGCAGACAGTGGGGCAAGAGACCCAGTACTTC. Using reference TRBV19 and TRBJ2-5 for the parts outside the CDR3, the full variable domain is DGGITQSPKYLFRKEGQNVTLSCEQNLNHDAMYWYRQDPGQGLRLIYYSQIVNDFQKGDIAEGYSVSREKKESFPLTVTSAQKNPTAFYLCASKQTVGQETQYFGPGTRLLVL.